The 12 T cell receptor beta chains presented below share a single source sample, sequenced in a study of tumour-infiltrating T cells in Burkitt lymphoma. Method: immunoSEQ multiplex PCR; TCRdb's copy keeps in-frame clones and lacks some. This sample yields a few thousand clones, of which 88% are seen a single time; roughly 20% belongs to the top ten. Sequenced material: tumor tissue. The receptors stem from a human donor with diffuse large B-cell lymphoma.

The J gene is TRBJ2-3, the V gene TRBV4-2, with TRBD1 matching over 7 bases. The CDR3 loop spans 16 amino acids. V lost 0 bases, J lost 8 bases, and 11 bases stayed unmatched. Germline CDR1 reads LGHNA; CDR2 reads YNFKEQ. CDR3 protein: CASSQDRVGGDGTQYF. DNA for the CDR3: TGTGCCAGCAGCCAAGATCGAGTAGGGGGCGATGGTACGCAGTATTTT.

V and J are TRBV7-2 and TRBJ2-2, with 9 bases matching TRBD1. After removal of 6 bases from V and 5 bases from J, the junction contained 7 bases not matched to a gene. The CDR3 loop spans 15 amino acids. Germline CDR1 and CDR2: SGHTA and FQGNSA. The CDR3 DNA is TGTGCCAGCAGACCAACAGGGGGCAGGACCGGGGAGCTGTTTTTT. It codes for CASRPTGGRTGELFF.

V gene TRBV11-2 combines with J gene TRBJ1-2, with 10 bases matching TRBD1. With V trimmed by 6 bases and J by 1 base, 8 bases remained unmatched. The CDR3 contains 16 residues. Germline values: CDR1 SGHAT, CDR2 FQNNGV. The CDR3 spells CASSPDRGLFNYGYTF. As DNA, the CDR3 is TGTGCCAGCAGTCCTGACAGGGGGCTGTTTAACTATGGCTACACCTTC.

This sequence joins TRBV27 and TRBJ1-2; 7 bases agree with TRBD1. This CDR3 spans 14 amino acids. V trimming: 5 bases; J trimming: 8 bases; junction bases outside the gene matches: 11. Germline V gives CDR1 MNHEY, CDR2 SMNVEV (reference sequence). For the CDR3, the DNA is TGTGCCAGCAGTCCCTTGACAGGGTGGGACGGCTACACCTTC. As protein: CASSPLTGWDGYTF.

The chain carries TRBV5-1 and TRBJ2-3; 8 bases map to TRBD2. The CDR3 runs to 17 residues. V was pared by 3 bases and J by 0 bases, with 9 bases of the junction left unmatched. Per the germline V gene, CDR1 is SGHRS and CDR2 is YFSETQ. The CDR3 sequence: CASSSLGASGSTDTQYF. Here the CDR3 DNA reads TGCGCCAGCAGCTCCCTTGGGGCTAGCGGGAGCACAGATACGCAGTATTTT. The whole variable domain, remainder taken from reference TRBV5-1 and TRBJ2-3, is KAGVTQTPRYLIKTRGQQVTLSCSPISGHRSVSWYQQTPGQGLQFLFEYFSETQRNKGNFPGRFSGRQFSNSRSEMNVSTLELGDSALYLCASSSLGASGSTDTQYFGPGTRLTVL.

J is TRBJ2-7 and V is TRBV27; weak D call: TRBD2 (6 bases). The length of the CDR3 is 14 residues. Trimming stripped 5 bases from V and 0 bases from J, with 11 bases between. Germline CDR1 is MNHEY and CDR2 is SMNVEV (reference sequence). The DNA for the CDR3 is TGTGCCAGCAGTCCCATGGGGGGCTCCTACGAGCAGTACTTC. Translated: CASSPMGGSYEQYF.

This rearrangement joins TRBV13 to TRBJ2-3; TRBD1 is a possible D gene (6 bases). This CDR3 comprises 16 residues. Germline loops: CDR1 PRHDT, CDR2 FYEKMQ (reference sequence). V lost 5 bases and J 4 bases, leaving 19 bases between the germline ends. CDR3 nucleotides: TGTGCCAGCAGCCCTCGACTACTACCAGGGGCAGATACGCAGTATTTT. Residues: CASSPRLLPGADTQYF. Full variable domain (remainder filled in from reference TRBV13 and TRBJ2-3): AAGVIQSPRHLIKEKRETATLKCYPIPRHDTVYWYQQGPGQDPQFLISFYEKMQSDKGSIPDRFSAQQFSDYHSELNMSSLELGDSALYFCASSPRLLPGADTQYFGPGTRLTVL.

The chain carries TRBV6-5 and TRBJ2-1; D call uncertain. V was pared by 2 bases and J by 6 bases, with 5 bases between. The CDR3 has 12 amino acids. From germline, CDR1 is MNHEY and CDR2 SVGAGI. The CDR3 nucleotides read TGTGCCAGCAGTTACCTAGGCAATGAGCAGTTCTTC. It is translated as CASSYLGNEQFF.

The rearrangement uses TRBV7-2 and TRBJ2-7; D is ambiguous. The ends were cut back, 1 base at V and 3 bases at J, with 7 bases in the middle. This CDR3 is 13 amino acids long. The V gene's germline CDR1 is SGHTA and CDR2 FQGNSA. DNA for the CDR3: TGTGCCAGCAGCTTAGAGGAGAACTACGAGCAGTACTTC. This gives the protein CASSLEENYEQYF.

The rearrangement joins TRBV11-2 to TRBJ2-4; D gene ambiguous. The length of the CDR3 is 16 residues. Germline V gene lookup returns CDR1 SGHAT and CDR2 FQNNGV. Trimming took off 1 base at V and 0 bases at J, with 10 bases between the two ends. The CDR3 region has the DNA TGTGCCAGCAGCTTAGCTAGTCCCCTAGCCAAAAACATTCAGTACTTC. Its translation is CASSLASPLAKNIQYF.

This chain uses TRBV5-1 with TRBJ1-3; D unclear. The CDR3 has 14 amino acids. V lost 0 bases to trimming and J lost 0 bases, with 4 bases between them. Germline loops: CDR1 SGHRS, CDR2 YFSETQ. The CDR3 DNA sequence: TGCGCCAGCAGCTTGGGTAGCTCTGGAAACACCATATATTTT. This encodes CASSLGSSGNTIYF.

The genes are TRBV10-3 and TRBJ1-1; D is ambiguous. This CDR3 contains 14 residues. Trimming took 3 bases from V and 5 from J, leaving 13 bases between them. Germline lookup yields CDR1 ENHRY and CDR2 SYGVKD. CDR3 sequence: CAISDPRKGTEAFF. The CDR3 DNA reads as TGTGCCATCAGTGATCCGAGGAAAGGGACTGAAGCTTTCTTT.